Listed here are 20 T cell receptor beta chains from one sample, sequenced in a study of cytomegalovirus exposure and HLA in healthy donors. Amplification used 60 Vbeta primers and 13 Jbeta primers. Profiling relied on immunoSEQ multiplex PCR, and the TCRdb table lists in-frame clones only, not all of them. The sample records about 150,000 clones, approximately 80% being singletons. The material sequenced was PBMCs. The receptor set was obtained from a woman aged 35 to 49 in good health and CMV-seropositive.

V and J are TRBV7-2 and TRBJ2-5; D perhaps matches TRBD1 (5 bases). Per the germline V gene, CDR1 is SGHTA and CDR2 is FQGNSA. The V and J ends lost 5 bases and 5 bases respectively, with 18 bases between them. The CDR3 totals 15 residues. The CDR3 DNA sequence: TGTGCCAGCAGCGCCCCAACCCCAGGGTGGGAGACCCAGTACTTC. As protein: CASSAPTPGWETQYF. The full variable domain, with the rest looked up from reference TRBV7-2 and TRBJ2-5, is GAGVSQSPSNKVTEKGKDVELRCDPISGHTALYWYRQSLGQGLEFLIYFQGNSAPDKSGLPSDRFSAERTGGSVSTLTIQRTQQEDSAVYLCASSAPTPGWETQYFGPGTRLLVL.

Only one count was recorded for this clone. The chain combines TRBV29-1 with TRBJ2-5; D is perhaps TRBD2 (5 bases). Trimming removed 7 bases from V and 1 base from J, with 10 bases in between. Germline lookup yields CDR1 SQVTM and CDR2 ANQGSEA. There are 12 residues in the CDR3. This CDR3 is CSARRGQETQYF. In DNA form, the CDR3 reads TGCAGCGCCCGCCGGGGCCAAGAGACCCAGTACTTC.

The J gene is TRBJ2-6, the V gene TRBV4-3, with D perhaps TRBD1 (5 bases). Trimming left V 5 bases short and J 2 bases short, with 10 bases between. The germline V gene encodes CDR1 LGHNA and CDR2 YSLEER. The CDR3 extends over 15 amino acids. CDR3 DNA: TGCGCCAGCAGCGAGCAGGGTACTGGGGCCAACGTCCTGACTTTC. It encodes CASSEQGTGANVLTF.

The chain carries TRBV29-1 and TRBJ2-3, with 7 bases fitting TRBD1. CDR1 and CDR2 from the germline V gene are SQVTM and ANQGSEA. Trimming at V came to 6 bases and at J to 2 bases, leaving 5 bases not matched to a gene. CDR3 length: 13 amino acids. The DNA for the CDR3 is TGCAGCGTCCCGGGACAGATCACAGATACGCAGTATTTT. This encodes CSVPGQITDTQYF.

Turning to this clone: Different DNA sequences within this sample yield the same CDR3. The J gene is TRBJ1-5, the V gene TRBV28; D might be TRBD1 (6 bases). The length of the CDR3 is 14 residues. Germline loops: CDR1 MDHEN, CDR2 SYDVKM. Trimming pared 4 bases from V and 1 base from J, leaving 8 bases between. The CDR3 DNA is TGTGCCAGCAGTTCGGGACACAGCAATCAGCCCCAGCATTTT. This encodes CASSSGHSNQPQHF.

This clone was found once. V usage is TRBV15 and J usage is TRBJ1-1, with a tentative D call TRBD1 (5 bases). Trimming took off 5 bases at V and 1 base at J, with 14 bases between the two ends. The CDR3 totals 15 residues. The germline CDR1 and CDR2 sequences are LNHNV and YYDKDF (reference sequence). CDR3 nucleotide sequence: TGTGCCACCAGCTTACGACAGAAGGGGAACACTGAAGCTTTCTTT. Protein: CATSLRQKGNTEAFF.

V gene TRBV4-3 combines with J gene TRBJ2-7, with a tentative D call TRBD1 (6 bases). The CDR3 sequence is 13 residues long. Trimming left V 4 bases short and J 2 bases short, with 9 bases between. Germline loops: CDR1 LGHNA, CDR2 YSLEER. CDR3 sequence reads: CASSRDTTYEQYF. CDR3 in DNA: TGCGCCAGCAGCCGGGACACCACCTACGAGCAGTACTTC.

DNA of the CDR3: TGTGCCAGCAGCTTAGCGGCAGGCAATGGCTACACCTTC. Encoded protein: CASSLAAGNGYTF. The chain is built from TRBV11-1 and TRBJ1-2; D call uncertain. Germline loops: CDR1 SGHAT, CDR2 FQDESV (reference sequence). The CDR3 spans 13 residues. Trimming took off 0 bases at V and 6 bases at J, with 8 bases between the two ends.

This clone was counted between two and nine times. The chain has TRBV9 and TRBJ2-7, with a possible D match to TRBD1 (7 bases). This CDR3 contains 14 residues. Germline V gives CDR1 SGDLS, CDR2 YYNGEE. Trimming pared 3 bases from V and 5 bases from J, leaving 15 bases between. The CDR3 bases are TGTGCCAGCAGCGAGGAGGGGGACAGCCACGAGCAGTACTTC. It encodes CASSEEGDSHEQYF.

Only one count was recorded for this clone. This chain links TRBV19 with TRBJ2-1; D is perhaps TRBD2 (5 bases). Germline-derived CDR1 and CDR2 are LNHDA and SQIVND (reference sequence). The ends were cut back, 6 bases at V and 5 bases at J, with 17 bases in the middle. This CDR3 has 15 amino acids. The CDR3 region has the DNA TGTGCCAGTAGGCCGCTAGCAATCGGGCACAATGAGCAGTTCTTC. Amino acid sequence: CASRPLAIGHNEQFF.

The gene calls are TRBV29-1 and TRBJ2-2; D is perhaps TRBD1 (7 bases). V lost 7 bases to trimming and J lost 4 bases, with 13 bases between them. Per germline, CDR1 SQVTM and CDR2 ANQGSEA. This CDR3 has 13 residues. The CDR3: CSAGTAGTGELFF. The CDR3 nucleotides are TGCAGCGCTGGGACAGCGGGCACCGGGGAGCTGTTTTTT.

V is TRBV9 and J is TRBJ2-3; 8 nucleotides match TRBD1. The V and J ends lost 0 bases and 1 base, in that order; junction bases with no gene match: 7. In germline, CDR1 is SGDLS, CDR2 YYNGEE. CDR3 size: 17 residues. CDR3 sequence: CASSVDRRDRRTDTQYF. CDR3 coding DNA: TGTGCCAGCAGCGTAGATCGACGGGACAGGCGCACAGATACGCAGTATTTT.

The gene calls are TRBV4-3 and TRBJ1-2; 9 bases are shared with TRBD1. J gave up 4 bases and V 1 base, and 4 bases lay outside the gene matches. Looked up from germline, CDR1 is LGHNA and CDR2 is YSLEER. The CDR3 extends over 15 amino acids. This chain's CDR3 is CASSQGLGQGYGYTF. The CDR3 nucleotides are TGCGCCAGCAGCCAAGGCCTGGGACAGGGCTATGGCTACACCTTC.

V usage is TRBV14 and J usage is TRBJ2-1, with 7 positions matching TRBD2. J gave up 8 bases and V 4 bases, and 8 bases lay outside the gene matches. CDR1 is SGHDN, CDR2 FVKESK, per germline. The CDR3 has 14 residues. This CDR3 reads CASSPPRGGHEQFF. The CDR3 DNA is TGTGCCAGCAGCCCTCCCCGCGGGGGTCATGAGCAGTTCTTC.

Worth noting for this clone: An end of the junction differs from the germline gene, which may be a read error. The chain combines TRBV7-9 with TRBJ1-2; TRBD1 is a possible D gene (6 bases). CDR3 length equals 14 residues. Per germline, CDR1 SEHNR and CDR2 FQNEAQ (reference sequence). The DNA of the CDR3 is TGTTCCAGCAGCCCTACGACAGGTTACGGGGGCTACACCTTC. Residues: CSSSPTTGYGGYTF.

This clone was counted only a few times. V is TRBV6-6 and J is TRBJ1-2; D is ambiguous. This CDR3 is 14 amino acids long. Germline lookup yields CDR1 MNHNY and CDR2 SVGAGI (reference sequence). Trimming pared 2 bases from V and 1 base from J, leaving 8 bases between. CDR3 coding DNA: TGTGCCAGCAGTTACGAGAGTTTTAACTATGGCTACACCTTC. Translated: CASSYESFNYGYTF.

This clone was seen a handful of times. The chain joins TRBV28 to TRBJ1-2, with 8 bases matching TRBD1. CDR1 is MDHEN, CDR2 SYDVKM, per germline. The V segment lost 5 bases and the J segment 7 bases; nucleotides outside the gene matches: 9. The CDR3 runs 14 residues. As DNA, the CDR3 is TGTGCCAGCAGTCCCACAGGGGGGAAGGGTGGCTACACCTTC. Translated, it gives CASSPTGGKGGYTF.

This clone showed up just a few times. The V gene is TRBV10-3, the J gene TRBJ2-7; 11 bases are shared with TRBD1. The V and J ends lost 3 bases and 1 base, in that order; junction bases with no gene match: 5. This CDR3 is built from 16 residues. Germline V gene sequence: CDR1 ENHRY, CDR2 SYGVKD. This CDR3 reads CAISETGTGGSYEQYF. The DNA for the CDR3 is TGTGCCATCAGTGAAACAGGGACAGGGGGTTCCTACGAGCAGTACTTC.

The V and J genes are TRBV19 and TRBJ2-7, with 8 bases aligning to TRBD1. The trim removed 6 bases at V and 2 bases at J, leaving 6 bases unmatched. In germline, CDR1 is LNHDA, CDR2 SQIVND (reference sequence). This CDR3 spans 14 amino acids. The DNA of the CDR3 is TGTGCCAGTAGCCTACAGGGGGGTACCTACGAGCAGTACTTC. It yields the protein CASSLQGGTYEQYF.

Concerning this clone: One junction end does not reproduce the germline sequence, and a read error may be involved. The sample carries other DNA sequences with the same CDR3. The V and J genes are TRBV15 and TRBJ1-1, with D possibly matching TRBD1 (6 bases). Per germline, CDR1 LNHNV and CDR2 YYDKDF (reference sequence). The CDR3 spans 15 residues. CDR3 nucleotide sequence: TGTGCCACCAGCGTAGACAGGACCATGAACACTGAAGCTTTCTTC. Translated, it gives CATSVDRTMNTEAFF.